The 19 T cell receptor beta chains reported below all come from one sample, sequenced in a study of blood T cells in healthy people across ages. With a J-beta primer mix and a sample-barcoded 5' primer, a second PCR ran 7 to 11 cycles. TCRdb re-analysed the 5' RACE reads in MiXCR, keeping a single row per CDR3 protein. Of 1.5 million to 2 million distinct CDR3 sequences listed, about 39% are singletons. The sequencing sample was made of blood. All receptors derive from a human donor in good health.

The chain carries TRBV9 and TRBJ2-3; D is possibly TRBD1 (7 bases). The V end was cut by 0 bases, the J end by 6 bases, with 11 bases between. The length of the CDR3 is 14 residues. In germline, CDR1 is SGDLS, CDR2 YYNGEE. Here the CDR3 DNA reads TGTGCCAGCAGCGTAGAGGGGGCGGGGGATACGCAGTATTTT. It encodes CASSVEGAGDTQYF.

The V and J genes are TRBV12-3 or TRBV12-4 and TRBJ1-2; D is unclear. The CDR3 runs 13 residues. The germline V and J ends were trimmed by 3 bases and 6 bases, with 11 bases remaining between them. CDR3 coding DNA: TGTGCCAGCAGTTTTGGAGGATGGAATGGCTACACCTTC. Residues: CASSFGGWNGYTF.

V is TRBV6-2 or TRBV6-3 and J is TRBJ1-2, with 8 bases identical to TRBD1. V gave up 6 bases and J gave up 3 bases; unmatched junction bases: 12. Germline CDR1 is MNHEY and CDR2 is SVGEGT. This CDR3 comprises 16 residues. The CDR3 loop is CASRTPQGGRDYGYTF. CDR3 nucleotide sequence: TGTGCCAGCAGGACCCCACAGGGGGGCCGTGACTATGGCTACACCTTC.

The chain's CDR3 is CASSFWGSSRETQYF. For the CDR3, the DNA is TGTGCCAGCAGTTTTTGGGGAAGCAGCCGAGAGACCCAGTACTTC. The chain combines TRBV12-3 or TRBV12-4 with TRBJ2-4, with no clear D. The DNA end favors TRBJ2-5, so the J call may be wrong. This CDR3 is 15 amino acids long.

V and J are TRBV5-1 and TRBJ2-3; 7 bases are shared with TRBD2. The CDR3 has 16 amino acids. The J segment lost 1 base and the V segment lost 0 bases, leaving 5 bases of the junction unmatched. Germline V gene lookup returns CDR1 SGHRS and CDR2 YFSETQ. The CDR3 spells CASSLADGRRTDTQYF. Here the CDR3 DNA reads TGCGCCAGCAGCTTGGCCGACGGGAGGCGCACAGATACGCAGTATTTT.

CDR3 DNA: TGTGCCAGCAGTCCGATCCAACAGGGGCGCTATGGCTACACCTTC. It encodes CASSPIQQGRYGYTF. This chain connects TRBV28 to TRBJ1-2; 7 nucleotides agree with TRBD1. With V trimmed by 5 bases and J by 4 bases, 10 bases remained unmatched. CDR3 length equals 15 residues. The germline V gene has CDR1 MDHEN and CDR2 SYDVKM.

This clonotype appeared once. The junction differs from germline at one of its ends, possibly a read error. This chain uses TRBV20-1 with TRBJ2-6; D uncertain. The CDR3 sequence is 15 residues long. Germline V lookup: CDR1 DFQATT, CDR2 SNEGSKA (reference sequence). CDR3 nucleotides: TGCTGTGCGACCCTGATAGGAACCGGGGCCAACGTCCTGACTTTC. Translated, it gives CCATLIGTGANVLTF.

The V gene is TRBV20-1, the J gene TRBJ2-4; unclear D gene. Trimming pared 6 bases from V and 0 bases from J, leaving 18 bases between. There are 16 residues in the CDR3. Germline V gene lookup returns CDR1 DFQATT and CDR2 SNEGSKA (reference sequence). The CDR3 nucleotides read TGCAGTGCCAAGCTAATAGGCAACCTAGCCAAAAACATTCAGTACTTC. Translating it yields CSAKLIGNLAKNIQYF.

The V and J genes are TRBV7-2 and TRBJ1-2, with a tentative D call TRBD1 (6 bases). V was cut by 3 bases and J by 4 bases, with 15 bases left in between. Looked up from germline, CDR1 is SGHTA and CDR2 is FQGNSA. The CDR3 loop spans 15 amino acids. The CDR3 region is CASSFTGLNSYGYTF. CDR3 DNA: TGTGCCAGCAGCTTTACAGGGTTAAACTCCTATGGCTACACCTTC.

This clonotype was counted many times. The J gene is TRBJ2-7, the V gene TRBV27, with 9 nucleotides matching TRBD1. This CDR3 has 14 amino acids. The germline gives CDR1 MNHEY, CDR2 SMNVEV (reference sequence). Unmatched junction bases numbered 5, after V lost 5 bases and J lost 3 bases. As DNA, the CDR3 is TGTGCCAGCAGTATACGACAGGGGGTCTACGAGCAGTACTTC. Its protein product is CASSIRQGVYEQYF.

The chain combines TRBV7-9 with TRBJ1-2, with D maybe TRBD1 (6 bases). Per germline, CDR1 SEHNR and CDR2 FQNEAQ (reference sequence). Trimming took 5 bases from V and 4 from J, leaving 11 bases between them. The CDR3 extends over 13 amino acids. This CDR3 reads CASSIGGPYGYTF. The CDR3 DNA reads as TGTGCCAGCAGCATCGGGGGGCCCTATGGCTACACCTTC.

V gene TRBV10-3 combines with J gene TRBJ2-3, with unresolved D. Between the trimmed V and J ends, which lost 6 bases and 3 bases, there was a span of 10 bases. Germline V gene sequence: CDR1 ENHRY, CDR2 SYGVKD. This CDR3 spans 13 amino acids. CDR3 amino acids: CAIRDGITDTQYF. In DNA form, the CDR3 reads TGTGCCATCAGGGACGGAATAACAGATACGCAGTATTTT.

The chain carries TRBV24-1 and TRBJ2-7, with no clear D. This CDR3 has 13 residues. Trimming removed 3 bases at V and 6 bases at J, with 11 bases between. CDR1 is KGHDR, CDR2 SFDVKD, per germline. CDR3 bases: TGTGCCACCAGTGATCGAAGCACGGGCGAGCAGTACTTC. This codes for CATSDRSTGEQYF.

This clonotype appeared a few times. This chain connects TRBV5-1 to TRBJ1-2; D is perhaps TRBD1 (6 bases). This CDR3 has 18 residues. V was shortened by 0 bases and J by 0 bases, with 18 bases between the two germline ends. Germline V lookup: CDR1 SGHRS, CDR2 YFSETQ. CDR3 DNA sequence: TGCGCCAGCAGCTTGGCCTGGGCGACAGGAGGCTCTAACTATGGCTACACCTTC. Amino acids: CASSLAWATGGSNYGYTF.

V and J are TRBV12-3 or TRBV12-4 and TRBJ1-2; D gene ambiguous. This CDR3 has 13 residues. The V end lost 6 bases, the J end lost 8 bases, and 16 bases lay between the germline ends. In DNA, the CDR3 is TGTGCCAGCAGCCGCTTATCAAAGAGGGGCTACACCTTC. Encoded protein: CASSRLSKRGYTF.

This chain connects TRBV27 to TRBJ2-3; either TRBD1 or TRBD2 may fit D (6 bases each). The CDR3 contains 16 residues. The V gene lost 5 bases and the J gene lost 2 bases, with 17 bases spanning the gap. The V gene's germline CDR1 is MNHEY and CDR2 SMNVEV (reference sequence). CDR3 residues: CASSNRGRYPTDTQYF. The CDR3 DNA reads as TGTGCCAGCAGTAACCGGGGGCGGTATCCCACAGATACGCAGTATTTT.

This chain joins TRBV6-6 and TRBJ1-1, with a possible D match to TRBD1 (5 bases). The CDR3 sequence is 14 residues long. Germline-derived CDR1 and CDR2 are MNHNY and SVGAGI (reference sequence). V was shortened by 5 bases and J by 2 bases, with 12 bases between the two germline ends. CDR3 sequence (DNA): TGTGCCAGCAGTATGGGACCGGGTAACACTGAAGCTTTCTTT. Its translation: CASSMGPGNTEAFF.

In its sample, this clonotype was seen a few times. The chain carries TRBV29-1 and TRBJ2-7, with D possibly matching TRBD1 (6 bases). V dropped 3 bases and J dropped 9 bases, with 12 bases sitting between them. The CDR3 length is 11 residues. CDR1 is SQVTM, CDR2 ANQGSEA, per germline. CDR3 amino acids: CSVDTGLGQYF. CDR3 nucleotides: TGCAGCGTTGATACAGGGCTGGGGCAGTACTTC.

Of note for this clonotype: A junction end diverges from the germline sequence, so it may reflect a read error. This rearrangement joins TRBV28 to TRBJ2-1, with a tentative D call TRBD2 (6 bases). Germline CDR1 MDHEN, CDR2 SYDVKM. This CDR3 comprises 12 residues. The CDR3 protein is CARSWGVYEQFF. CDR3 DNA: TGTGCCCGCAGTTGGGGGGTCTATGAGCAGTTCTTC.